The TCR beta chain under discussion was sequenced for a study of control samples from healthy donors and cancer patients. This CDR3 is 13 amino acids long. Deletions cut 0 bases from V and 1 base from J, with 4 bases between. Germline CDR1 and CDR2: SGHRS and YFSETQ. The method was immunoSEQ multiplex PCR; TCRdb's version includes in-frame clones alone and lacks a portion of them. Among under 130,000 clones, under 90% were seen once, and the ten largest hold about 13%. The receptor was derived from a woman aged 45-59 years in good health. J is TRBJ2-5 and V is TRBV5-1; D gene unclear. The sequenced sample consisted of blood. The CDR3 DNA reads TGCGCCAGCAGCTTGGACACCCAAGAGACCCAGTACTTC. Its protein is CASSLDTQETQYF.